This TCR beta chain was identified in a study of shared clonotypes between healthy human individuals. The length of the CDR3 is 14 residues. V lost 4 bases and J lost 8, with 17 bases in between. Per the germline V gene, CDR1 is SNHLY and CDR2 is FYNNEI. Repertoires were generated with immunoSEQ multiplex PCR, while TCRdb's copy carries only in-frame clones and drops some. This sample has some 200,000 clones, with about 93% found just once. Sample: naive CD4+ T cells sorted from blood. Subset here: CD45RA+ positively selected. The V gene is TRBV2, the J gene TRBJ1-2; D gene uncertain. This TCR derives from a woman aged 25 to 45 in good health. The CDR3 region has the DNA TGTGCCAGCAGTGTATTAAGGGATCCTAAGGGCTACACCTTC. Protein product: CASSVLRDPKGYTF.